The clone carrying this T cell receptor (beta chain) was detected once. Antigen specificity is unknown. This specimen comes from a study of OX40 agonist ivuxolimab in advanced cancers. About the study: Participants, 75% to 85% male, averaged around 60 years of age, ranging from roughly 23 to 80. Prior therapy, whether anti-PD-1, anti-PD-L1 or anti-CTLA-4, was allowed, and approximately 40% had some.

Repertoires were generated with immunoSEQ multiplex PCR, while TCRdb's copy carries only in-frame clones and drops some. The sample includes 76,000 or so clones, 85% to 95% of them seen just once. Trimming removed 1 base at V and 0 bases at J, with 10 bases between. CDR1 and CDR2 from the germline V gene are SEHNR and FQNEAQ (reference sequence). The CDR3 loop spans 16 amino acids. Study-wide results and limits: Within 6 weeks, CD4+ and CD8+ blood T cells expanded clonally at 0.1 to 3.0 mg/kg. Expanded peripheral T cell antigen specificity was not determined.

The V gene is TRBV7-9, the J gene TRBJ1-3, with unresolved D. Sequenced material: CD4+ or CD8+ T cells sorted from blood, taken in a trial of the OX40 agonist ivuxolimab. This sequence originates from an adult with an advanced solid tumor such as melanoma, head and neck, liver or kidney cancer. The CDR3 is CASSLEEPVSGNTIYF. CDR3 nucleotides: TGTGCCAGCAGCTTAGAGGAACCCGTCTCTGGAAACACCATATATTTT.